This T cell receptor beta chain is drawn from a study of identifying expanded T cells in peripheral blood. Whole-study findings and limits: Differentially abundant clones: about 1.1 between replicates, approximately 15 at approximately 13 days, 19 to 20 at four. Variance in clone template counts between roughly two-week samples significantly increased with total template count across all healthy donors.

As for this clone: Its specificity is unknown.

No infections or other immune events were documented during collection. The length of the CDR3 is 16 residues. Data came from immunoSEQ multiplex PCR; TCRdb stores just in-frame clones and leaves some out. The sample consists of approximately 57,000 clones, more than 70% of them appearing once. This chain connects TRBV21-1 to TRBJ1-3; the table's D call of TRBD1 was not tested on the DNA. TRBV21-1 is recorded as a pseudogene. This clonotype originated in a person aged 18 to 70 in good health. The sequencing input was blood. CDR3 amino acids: CASSKWRGPTRNTIYF. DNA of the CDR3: TGTGCCAGCAGCAAATGGAGGGGGCCCACCCGAAACACCATATATTTT.